This TCR beta chain stems from a study of blood T cell repertoires in COVID-19. Sequencing was performed with immunoSEQ multiplex PCR; in TCRdb, only in-frame clones are kept and a portion is missing. The repertoire consists of 400,000 or so clones, with about 89% occurring once and the leading ten covering approximately 1.5%. With respect to this clone: The same CDR3 can be traced to other DNA sequences in this sample.

The germline CDR1 and CDR2 sequences are SGHRS and YFSETQ. The trim removed 5 bases at V and 1 base at J, leaving 3 bases unmatched. The CDR3 covers 15 residues. Material for sequencing was peripheral blood. This receptor was obtained from a woman in her thirties or forties with COVID-19, enrolled during active disease. The J gene is TRBJ2-1, the V gene TRBV5-1; the match to TRBD1 covers 10 bases. Here the CDR3 reads CASSPGQGSYNEQFF. DNA of the CDR3: TGCGCCAGCAGTCCGGGACAGGGGTCCTACAATGAGCAGTTCTTC. Together with reference TRBV5-1 and TRBJ2-1, the CDR3 gives the full variable domain: KAGVTQTPRYLIKTRGQQVTLSCSPISGHRSVSWYQQTPGQGLQFLFEYFSETQRNKGNFPGRFSGRQFSNSRSEMNVSTLELGDSALYLCASSPGQGSYNEQFFGPGTRLTVL.